The 6 T cell receptor beta chains presented below share a single source sample, sequenced in a study of tissue T cells after allogeneic stem cell transplantation. The data were produced by immunoSEQ multiplex PCR, yet TCRdb's version contains in-frame clones alone and is incomplete. The sample includes tens of thousands of clones, around 72% of them seen just once. Sequenced input: sorted cells pooled from one or two spleens. The receptor source for this set is a pool of C57BL/6 mice in good health.

As regards this clone: Each gene name is a mouse one. The read finishes 1 residue shy of the CDR3 end, and the germline J gene is used to complete it. V and J are TRBV17 and TRBJ2-2; tentatively, D is TRBD2 (6 bases). V was cut by 1 base and J by 0 bases, with 6 bases left in between. The germline V gene encodes CDR1 MNHDT and CDR2 YYDKIL. CDR3 length: 15 amino acids. CDR3 DNA (partial): TGTGCTAGCAGTAGAGGGGGGGCAAACACCGGGCAGCTCTAC. Translating gives CASSRGGANTGQLY. Given in full, the CDR3 is CASSRGGANTGQLYF.

Note on this clone: Genes and germline come from the mouse. From the germline J gene comes the end of the CDR3, since the read stops 1 residue before it. This sequence joins TRBV2 and TRBJ2-7; 8 bases fit TRBD2. Germline V gene sequence: CDR1 LGHNA, CDR2 YSYQKL. V lost 1 base and J lost 4; bases outside the gene matches: 0. CDR3 length: 13 amino acids. The CDR3 sequence: CASSQGTGYEQYF. The DNA read from the CDR3 is TGTGCCAGCAGCCAAGGGACTGGGTATGAACAGTAC.

As to this clone: Any gene name here is a mouse gene name. The CDR3 end lies 1 residue beyond the end of the read and is filled in from the germline J gene. The gene calls are TRBV5 and TRBJ1-6; D might be TRBD1 (5 bases). TRBJ1-6 is assigned to the ORF class and has an uncertain function. The V end lost 4 bases, the J end lost 3 bases, and 13 bases lay between the germline ends. CDR3 length equals 16 residues. CDR1 is LGHNA and CDR2 is YNLKQL in the germline V gene (reference sequence). The CDR3 DNA, read in part, is TGTGCCAGCAGCCCCCGACAGTCCATCTATAATTCGCCCCTCTAC. Its translation is CASSPRQSIYNSPLY. The CDR3 in full is CASSPRQSIYNSPLYF.

This clone turned up a few times. Gene names refer to mouse genes. Coverage ceases 1 residue before the CDR3 finishes, and the germline J gene fills in the end. The chain joins TRBV5 to TRBJ1-4, with a possible D match to TRBD1 (5 bases). Germline assignment: CDR1 LGHNA and CDR2 YNLKQL (reference sequence). The CDR3 has 15 residues. The ends were cut back, 2 bases at V and 0 bases at J, with 7 bases in the middle. Incomplete CDR3 DNA: TGTGCCAGCAGCCAAAGACAGATTTCCAACGAAAGATTATTT. Translation gives CASSQRQISNERLF. The whole CDR3 reads CASSQRQISNERLFF.

Comment on this clone: Mouse gene names and germline throughout. The read ends 1 residue before the CDR3 terminus; that terminus is restored from the germline J gene. The chain employs TRBV4 and TRBJ1-2, with D unclear. V was cut by 3 bases and J by 0 bases, with 5 bases left in between. Germline V CDR1 and CDR2: LGHDT, YNNKQL (reference sequence). This CDR3 contains 13 residues. CDR3 bases read: TGTGCCAGCAGCTATGGGACAAACTCCGACTACACC. Translating it yields CASSYGTNSDYT. The CDR3 as a whole reads CASSYGTNSDYTF.

In its sample, this clone was seen a few times. Genes and germline come from the mouse. From the germline J gene comes the end of the CDR3, since the read stops 1 residue before it. The genes are TRBV13-1 and TRBJ2-7; 10 nucleotides line up with TRBD1. The CDR3 consists of 14 residues. Germline trimming cut 0 bases from V and 4 bases from J; bases unmatched to any gene: 1. Germline loops: CDR1 NSHNY, CDR2 SYGAGN. The DNA read from the CDR3 is TGTGCCAGCAGTGATGGGGACAGGGGATATGAACAGTAC. Translation: CASSDGDRGYEQY. In full, the CDR3 reads CASSDGDRGYEQYF.